Presented here are 27 T cell receptor beta chains from one specimen sequenced in a study of OX40 agonist ivuxolimab in advanced cancers. Libraries were prepared by immunoSEQ multiplex PCR; TCRdb keeps only in-frame clonotypes and omits some of them. Of some 10,000 clones listed, 84% are singletons. Source: CD4+ or CD8+ T cells sorted from blood, taken in a trial of the OX40 agonist ivuxolimab. Receptors were obtained from an adult with an advanced solid tumor such as melanoma, head and neck, liver or kidney cancer.

This rearrangement joins TRBV6-5 to TRBJ2-2; 7 bases are a match to TRBD1. Germline V gene data show CDR1 as MNHEY and CDR2 as SVGAGI. The CDR3 extends over 15 amino acids. The trim removed 0 bases at V and 6 bases at J, leaving 4 bases unmatched. The CDR3 protein is CASSYSIGGPGELFF. The CDR3 DNA follows: TGTGCCAGCAGTTACTCGATAGGGGGCCCCGGGGAGCTGTTTTTT.

This chain links TRBV27 with TRBJ1-5; no reliable D call. Germline V gene sequence: CDR1 MNHEY, CDR2 SMNVEV (reference sequence). The germline V and J ends were trimmed by 3 bases and 0 bases, with 21 bases remaining between them. The CDR3 loop spans 19 amino acids. The CDR3 sequence: CASSFGRLRPNYSNQPQHF. CDR3 coding DNA: TGTGCCAGCAGTTTTGGCAGACTGAGACCCAACTATAGCAATCAGCCCCAGCATTTT.

This chain connects TRBV18 to TRBJ1-2; 9 bases agree with TRBD1. The CDR3 is 14 residues long. From germline, CDR1 is KGHSH and CDR2 LQKENI. Germline trimming cut 0 bases from V and 5 bases from J; bases unmatched to any gene: 1. The CDR3 coding sequence is TGTGCCAGCTCACCACCGGACAGGGGTTATGGCTACACCTTC. Its translation: CASSPPDRGYGYTF.

The J gene is TRBJ1-1, the V gene TRBV11-2; 9 nucleotides line up with TRBD1. Per germline, CDR1 SGHAT and CDR2 FQNNGV. This CDR3 has 15 amino acids. J gave up 3 bases and V 0 bases, and 2 bases lay outside the gene matches. The CDR3 protein is CASSLEQGADTEAFF. DNA of the CDR3: TGTGCCAGCAGCTTAGAACAGGGGGCTGACACTGAAGCTTTCTTT.

This sequence joins TRBV29-1 and TRBJ1-2, with 9 bases matching TRBD1. The CDR3 contains 13 residues. After removal of 7 bases from V and 4 bases from J, the junction contained 7 bases not matched to a gene. CDR1 is SQVTM, CDR2 ANQGSEA, per germline. CDR3 in DNA: TGCAGCGCTATGACAGGGGGAGGCTATGGCTACACCTTC. Translating it yields CSAMTGGGYGYTF.

The chain couples TRBV4-2 to TRBJ2-1; 10 bases agree with TRBD2. The CDR3 is made up of 17 amino acids. CDR1 and CDR2 (germline): LGHNA, YNFKEQ. V trimming: 0 bases; J trimming: 6 bases; junction bases outside the gene matches: 8. CDR3 DNA sequence: TGTGCCAGCAGCCAAGATCCTAGCGGGGGTGCGAGCAATGAGCAGTTCTTC. Its translation: CASSQDPSGGASNEQFF.

The V call is TRBV19, the J call TRBJ2-7; TRBD1 aligns across 7 bases. Per germline, CDR1 LNHDA and CDR2 SQIVND (reference sequence). Trimming cost V 1 base and J 3 bases; bases outside gene matches: 6. CDR3 size: 15 residues. CDR3 DNA: TGTGCCAGTAGTATAGCAGGGGGTCCATACTACGAGCAGTACTTC. It encodes CASSIAGGPYYEQYF.

This clone appeared a few times. J is TRBJ2-3 and V is TRBV14; 7 bases match TRBD2. This CDR3 spans 15 amino acids. With V trimmed by 5 bases and J by 5 bases, 10 bases remained unmatched. CDR1 SGHDN and CDR2 FVKESK come from the germline V gene. The CDR3 reads CASSYPAGEGDTQYF. The CDR3 DNA follows: TGTGCCAGCAGCTACCCGGCGGGGGAGGGAGATACGCAGTATTTT.

The chain carries TRBV7-8 and TRBJ2-7, with 10 positions matching TRBD1. CDR1 SGHVS and CDR2 FQNEAQ come from the germline V gene. This CDR3 is built from 15 residues. V gave up 1 base and J gave up 6 bases; unmatched junction bases: 6. This chain's CDR3 is CASSLGGTGEGEQYF. The CDR3, as DNA: TGTGCCAGCAGCTTAGGCGGGACAGGGGAAGGCGAGCAGTACTTC.

This clone was seen a single time. The chain has TRBV4-1 and TRBJ1-1; D remains ambiguous. Trimming took 4 bases from V and 1 from J, leaving 10 bases between them. Per the germline V gene, CDR1 is MGHRA and CDR2 is YSYEKL. The CDR3 spans 14 residues. CDR3 DNA sequence: TGCGCCAGCAGCCCCCTCCTTGGGAACACTGAAGCTTTCTTT. Its translation: CASSPLLGNTEAFF.

The chain recombines TRBV6-6 with TRBJ1-1; D remains unclear. Germline CDR1 reads MNHNY; CDR2 reads SVGAGI (reference sequence). Trimming shortened V by 5 bases and J by 5 bases, and 9 bases separated the two germline ends. CDR3 length: 12 amino acids. CDR3 residues: CASSMGRTEAFF. CDR3 nucleotides: TGTGCCAGCAGTATGGGGAGAACTGAAGCTTTCTTT.

V and J are TRBV2 and TRBJ1-6, with 8 bases matching TRBD1. Trimming took 6 bases from V and 5 from J; bases not matched to a gene: 12. The CDR3 is 17 residues long. The V gene's germline CDR1 is SNHLY and CDR2 FYNNEI. As DNA, the CDR3 is TGTGCCAGCAGCCCGTACAGGGGGTCTGCCCATAATTCACCCCTCCACTTT. Protein product: CASSPYRGSAHNSPLHF.

The CDR3 loop is CASRPGTLNTEAFF. CDR3 DNA sequence: TGTGCCAGCAGACCCGGGACACTGAACACTGAAGCTTTCTTT. The J gene is TRBJ1-1, the V gene TRBV5-7; tentatively, D is TRBD1 (6 bases). TRBV5-7 is labeled an ORF, and its function is uncertain. The V end was cut by 5 bases, the J end by 0 bases, with 11 bases between. The CDR3 runs 14 residues.

A single count supports this clone. CDR3 sequence: CASSLSNYGYTF. The DNA for the CDR3 is TGTGCCAGCAGCTTATCTAACTATGGCTACACCTTC. The J gene is TRBJ1-2, the V gene TRBV7-9; D is ambiguous. The V end lost 2 bases, the J end lost 0 bases, and 1 base lay between the germline ends. The CDR3 extends over 12 amino acids. Per germline, CDR1 SEHNR and CDR2 FQNEAQ (reference sequence).

The chain uses TRBV6-4 and TRBJ2-1, with 11 bases lining up with TRBD2. The CDR3 has 17 amino acids. Trimming removed 5 bases from V and 0 bases from J; junction bases left unmatched: 6. CDR1 MRHNA and CDR2 SNTAGT come from the germline V gene. CDR3 nucleotide sequence: TGTGCCAGCAGTCCTAGCGGGGGGTCCCTCTCCTACAATGAGCAGTTCTTC. It is translated as CASSPSGGSLSYNEQFF.

The genes are TRBV5-6 and TRBJ1-1; D is uncertain. CDR1 and CDR2 from the germline V gene are SGHDT and YYEEEE. The CDR3 totals 15 residues. V lost 1 base, J lost 11 bases, and 21 bases lay in between. The CDR3 is CASSLPTSPRRWAFF. The CDR3 region has the DNA TGTGCCAGCAGCTTGCCTACGAGTCCGCGGCGGTGGGCTTTCTTT.

On this clone: This sample also contains other DNA sequences that code for the same CDR3. The chain links TRBV30 to TRBJ2-7; D perhaps matches TRBD1 (5 bases). V was trimmed by 3 bases and J by 2 bases, leaving 14 bases between them. This CDR3 has 14 residues. CDR1 is GTSNPN and CDR2 is SVGIG in the germline V gene (reference sequence). This CDR3 is CAWRGGASTYEQYF. CDR3 coding DNA: TGTGCCTGGAGGGGTGGGGCTTCTACCTACGAGCAGTACTTC.

This chain joins TRBV7-2 and TRBJ2-7; D is unresolved. The CDR3 covers 13 residues. The V gene lost 3 bases and the J gene lost 0 bases, with 6 bases spanning the gap. Germline assignment: CDR1 SGHTA and CDR2 FQGNSA. The CDR3 DNA is TGTGCCAGCAGCTTTGGCCCCTCCTACGAGCAGTACTTC. It is translated as CASSFGPSYEQYF.

The chain combines TRBV27 with TRBJ2-7; the D is unclear. CDR3 size: 15 residues. Looked up from germline, CDR1 is MNHEY and CDR2 is SMNVEV (reference sequence). Trimming shortened V by 4 bases and J by 2 bases, and 15 bases separated the two germline ends. The CDR3 sequence is CASSWSGSPTYEQYF. DNA for the CDR3: TGTGCCAGCAGTTGGTCCGGCAGCCCGACCTACGAGCAGTACTTC.

The CDR3 DNA is TGTGCCAGCAGTTCGGTTTACACAGAGAACAATTCACCCCTCCACTTT. This codes for CASSSVYTENNSPLHF. This chain uses TRBV6-5 with TRBJ1-6; D is uncertain. Looked up from germline, CDR1 is MNHEY and CDR2 is SVGAGI. The CDR3 totals 16 residues. V was clipped by 4 bases and J by 7 bases, with 17 bases between them.

This clone counts as medium-sized. The rearrangement joins TRBV4-1 to TRBJ2-7, with D uncertain. V lost 1 base to trimming and J lost 6 bases, with 4 bases between them. CDR1 is MGHRA, CDR2 YSYEKL, per germline. The CDR3 contains 11 residues. The DNA for the CDR3 is TGCGCCAGCAGCCAAGTTGGCGAGCAGTACTTC. This sequence encodes CASSQVGEQYF.

V is TRBV5-1 and J is TRBJ2-7; D is uncertain. V gave up 2 bases and J gave up 2 bases, with 8 bases separating them. The CDR3 sequence is 13 residues long. CDR1 is SGHRS and CDR2 is YFSETQ in the germline V gene. The CDR3: CASSLLSAYEQYF. CDR3 DNA: TGCGCCAGCAGCTTACTCTCAGCCTACGAGCAGTACTTC.

With regard to this clone: Germline and junction disagree at one end, which may indicate a read error. The CDR3 loop is CASSSNDYEQYF. The DNA for the CDR3 is TGTGCCAGCAGCTCAAATGATTACGAGCAGTACTTC. The chain combines TRBV5-3 with TRBJ2-7; D unclear. TRBV5-3 is assigned to the ORF class and has an uncertain function. The CDR3 loop spans 12 amino acids.

This clone was seen a handful of times. This sequence joins TRBV5-1 and TRBJ1-2; 12 nucleotides match TRBD1. CDR1 is SGHRS and CDR2 is YFSETQ in the germline V gene. With V trimmed by 4 bases and J by 3 bases, 13 bases remained unmatched. The CDR3 contains 18 residues. The CDR3 loop is CASSPGQGARSRDYGYTF. The CDR3 coding sequence is TGCGCCAGCAGCCCGGGACAGGGGGCGAGGTCTAGGGACTATGGCTACACCTTC. Full variable domain (remainder filled in from reference TRBV5-1 and TRBJ1-2): KAGVTQTPRYLIKTRGQQVTLSCSPISGHRSVSWYQQTPGQGLQFLFEYFSETQRNKGNFPGRFSGRQFSNSRSEMNVSTLELGDSALYLCASSPGQGARSRDYGYTFGSGTRLTVV.

V gene TRBV7-9 combines with J gene TRBJ2-2; 9 bases agree with TRBD2. V dropped 7 bases and J dropped 8; count of bases not matched to a gene: 14. The CDR3 contains 16 residues. Germline V CDR1 and CDR2: SEHNR, FQNEAQ (reference sequence). The CDR3 spells CASKPRAGGRSGELFF. The CDR3, as DNA: TGTGCCAGCAAACCACGTGCGGGGGGGAGATCAGGGGAGCTGTTTTTT. Supplemented by reference TRBV7-9 and TRBJ2-2, the full variable domain reads DTGVSQNPRHKITKRGQNVTFRCDPISEHNRLYWYRQTLGQGPEFLTYFQNEAQLEKSRLLSDRFSAERPKGSFSTLEIQRTEQGDSAMYLCASKPRAGGRSGELFFGEGSRLTVL.

The chain joins TRBV12-5 to TRBJ2-1; D is possibly TRBD2 (5 bases). The CDR3 length is 17 residues. The germline V gene encodes CDR1 LGHNT and CDR2 FRNRAP. Trimming took off 4 bases at V and 0 bases at J, with 16 bases between the two ends. CDR3 in DNA: TGTGCTAGTGGTTCAACCCGAAGCGGTACCTCCTACAATGAGCAGTTCTTC. As protein: CASGSTRSGTSYNEQFF. Full variable domain (rest looked up from reference TRBV12-5 and TRBJ2-1): DARVTQTPRHKVTEMGQEVTMRCQPILGHNTVFWYRQTMMQGLELLAYFRNRAPLDDSGMPKDRFSAEMPDATLATLKIQPSEPRDSAVYFCASGSTRSGTSYNEQFFGPGTRLTVL.

The chain uses TRBV27 and TRBJ2-3, with a weak D call TRBD1 (5 bases). V was shortened by 6 bases and J by 0 bases, with 16 bases between the two germline ends. Germline assignment: CDR1 MNHEY and CDR2 SMNVEV (reference sequence). The CDR3 loop spans 16 amino acids. CDR3 sequence: CASSPDSFPSTDTQYF. The CDR3 DNA sequence: TGTGCCAGCAGCCCCGACAGCTTTCCTAGCACAGATACGCAGTATTTT.